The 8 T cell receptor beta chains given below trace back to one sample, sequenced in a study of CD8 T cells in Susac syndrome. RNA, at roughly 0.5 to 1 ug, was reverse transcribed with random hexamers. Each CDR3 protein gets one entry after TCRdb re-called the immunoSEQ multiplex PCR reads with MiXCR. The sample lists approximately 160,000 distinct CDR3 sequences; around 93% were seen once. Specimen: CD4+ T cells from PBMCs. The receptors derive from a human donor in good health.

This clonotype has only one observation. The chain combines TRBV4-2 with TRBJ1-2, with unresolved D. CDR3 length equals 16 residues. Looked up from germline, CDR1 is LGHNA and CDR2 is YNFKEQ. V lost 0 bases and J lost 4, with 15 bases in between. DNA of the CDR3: TGTGCCAGCAGCCAAGATCTTCAAGGTCTGGTCTATGGCTACACCTTC. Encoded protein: CASSQDLQGLVYGYTF.

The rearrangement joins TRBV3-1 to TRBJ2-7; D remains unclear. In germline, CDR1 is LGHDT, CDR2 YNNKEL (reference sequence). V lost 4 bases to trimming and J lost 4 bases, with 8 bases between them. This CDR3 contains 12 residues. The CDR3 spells CASSPMGYEQYF. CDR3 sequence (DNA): TGTGCCAGCAGCCCCATGGGTTACGAGCAGTACTTC.

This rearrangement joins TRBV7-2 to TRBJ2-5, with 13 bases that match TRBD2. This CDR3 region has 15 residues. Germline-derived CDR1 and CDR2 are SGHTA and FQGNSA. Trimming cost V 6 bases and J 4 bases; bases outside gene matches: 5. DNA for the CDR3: TGTGCCAGCAGGCGGACTAGCGGGGGCGGAGAGACCCAGTACTTC. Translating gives CASRRTSGGGETQYF.

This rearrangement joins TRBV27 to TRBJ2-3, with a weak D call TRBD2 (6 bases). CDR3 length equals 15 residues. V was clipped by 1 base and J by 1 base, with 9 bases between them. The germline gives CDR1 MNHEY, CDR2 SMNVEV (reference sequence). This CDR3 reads CASSLFLAGTDTQYF. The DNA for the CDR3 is TGTGCCAGCAGTTTATTTTTAGCGGGCACAGATACGCAGTATTTT.

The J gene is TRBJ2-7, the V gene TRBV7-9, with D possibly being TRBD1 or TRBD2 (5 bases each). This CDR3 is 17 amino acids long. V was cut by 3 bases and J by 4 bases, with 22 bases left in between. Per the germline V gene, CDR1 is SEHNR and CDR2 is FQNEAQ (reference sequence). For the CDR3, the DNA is TGTGCCAGCAGCTTTTCGATTTTCCCCCTCGAGGGGTACGAGCAGTACTTC. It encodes CASSFSIFPLEGYEQYF.

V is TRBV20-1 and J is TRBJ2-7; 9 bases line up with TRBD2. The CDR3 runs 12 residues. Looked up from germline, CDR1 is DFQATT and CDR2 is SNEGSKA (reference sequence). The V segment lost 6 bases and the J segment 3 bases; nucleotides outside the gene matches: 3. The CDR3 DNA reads TGCAGTGCAAAGCGGGGGGTCTACGAGCAGTACTTC. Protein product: CSAKRGVYEQYF.

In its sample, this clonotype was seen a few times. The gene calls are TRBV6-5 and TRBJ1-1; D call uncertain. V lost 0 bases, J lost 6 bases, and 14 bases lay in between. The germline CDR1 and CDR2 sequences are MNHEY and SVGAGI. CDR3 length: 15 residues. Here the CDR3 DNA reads TGTGCCAGCAGTTACTCGAACCAAGAGTGGTCTGAAGCTTTCTTT. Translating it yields CASSYSNQEWSEAFF.

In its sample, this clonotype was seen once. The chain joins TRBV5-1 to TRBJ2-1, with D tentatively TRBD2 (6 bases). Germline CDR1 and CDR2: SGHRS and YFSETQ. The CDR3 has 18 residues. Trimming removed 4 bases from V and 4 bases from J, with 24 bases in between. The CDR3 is CASSLIMTSPSVYNEQFF. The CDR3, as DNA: TGCGCCAGCAGCCTAATAATGACTAGTCCCTCTGTTTACAATGAGCAGTTCTTC.